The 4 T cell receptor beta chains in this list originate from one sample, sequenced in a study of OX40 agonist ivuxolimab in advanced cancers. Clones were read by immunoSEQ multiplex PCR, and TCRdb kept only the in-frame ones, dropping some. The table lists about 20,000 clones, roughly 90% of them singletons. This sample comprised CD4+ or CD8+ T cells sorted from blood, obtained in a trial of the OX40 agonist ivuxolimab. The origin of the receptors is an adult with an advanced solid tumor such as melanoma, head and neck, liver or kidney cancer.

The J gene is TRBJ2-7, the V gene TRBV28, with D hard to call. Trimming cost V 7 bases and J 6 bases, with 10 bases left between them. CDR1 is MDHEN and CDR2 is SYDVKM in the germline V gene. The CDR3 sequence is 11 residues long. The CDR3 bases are TGTGCCAGCATCCTCTCCGGCGAGCAGTACTTC. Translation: CASILSGEQYF. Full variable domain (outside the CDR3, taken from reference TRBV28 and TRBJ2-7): DVKVTQSSRYLVKRTGEKVFLECVQDMDHENMFWYRQDPGLGLRLIYFSYDVKMKEKGDIPEGYSVSREKKERFSLILESASTNQTSMYLCASILSGEQYFGPGTRLTVT.

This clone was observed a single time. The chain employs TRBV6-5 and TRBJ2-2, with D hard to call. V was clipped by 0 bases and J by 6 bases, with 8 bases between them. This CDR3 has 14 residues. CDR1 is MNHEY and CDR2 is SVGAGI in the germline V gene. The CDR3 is CASSYSLGPGELFF. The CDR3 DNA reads TGTGCCAGCAGTTACTCGCTGGGCCCCGGGGAGCTGTTTTTT.

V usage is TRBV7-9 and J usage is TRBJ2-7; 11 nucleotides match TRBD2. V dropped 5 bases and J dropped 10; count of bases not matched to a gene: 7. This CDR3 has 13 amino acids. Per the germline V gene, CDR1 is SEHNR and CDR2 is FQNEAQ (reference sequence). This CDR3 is CASSPTSGANQYF. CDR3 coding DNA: TGTGCCAGCAGCCCGACTAGCGGGGCGAACCAGTACTTC.

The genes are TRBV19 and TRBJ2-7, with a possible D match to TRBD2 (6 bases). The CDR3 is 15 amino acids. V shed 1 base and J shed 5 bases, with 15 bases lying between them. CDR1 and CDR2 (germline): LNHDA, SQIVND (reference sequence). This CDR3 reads CASSIVDGSRDEQYF. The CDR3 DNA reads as TGTGCCAGTAGTATAGTTGACGGGAGTCGGGACGAGCAGTACTTC.